This entry features one TCR beta chain sequence. Germline assignment: CDR1 MGHRA and CDR2 YSYEKL. Between the trimmed V and J ends, which lost 4 bases and 3 bases, there was a span of 13 bases. The CDR3 sequence is 14 residues long. The entry originates in a study of cytomegalovirus exposure and HLA in healthy donors. Primers: 60 Vbeta forward and 13 Jbeta reverse. Produced via immunoSEQ multiplex PCR; TCRdb's table is partial and in-frame only. The table has 200,000 or so clones, roughly 80% seen once; the top ten hold less than 3.5%. This TCR was recovered from a woman aged 25 to 45 in good health and CMV-seronegative. The gene calls are TRBV4-1 and TRBJ2-7; a weak D match, TRBD2 (6 bases). The sample comprised PBMCs. The CDR3 DNA is TGCGCCAGCAGCCGGGGGACGGGGGACTACGAGCAGTACTTC. Translated: CASSRGTGDYEQYF.